This record covers a single TCR beta chain. No antigen is known for it. The data stem from a study of shared clonotypes between healthy human individuals. This table comes from immunoSEQ multiplex PCR, and its TCRdb copy is limited to in-frame clones, with some not included. The table records some 320,000 clones, around nine tenths of them present only once. CDR1 is MNHEY and CDR2 is SMNVEV in the germline V gene (reference sequence). V lost 6 bases and J lost 3, with 12 bases in between. The CDR3 spans 13 residues. Study conclusions and caveats: Clonotypes shared by all four sorted-subset donors had higher generation probabilities than non-shared clonotypes.

The chain is built from TRBV27 and TRBJ2-7; D possibly corresponds to TRBD2 (5 bases). This sequence originates from a man aged 18 to 30 in good health. Sequenced input: memory CD8+ T cells sorted from blood. The subset denotes: CD45RO+ cells pooled with CCR7-negative TemRA cells. The CDR3 spells CASSPGIHYEQYF. CDR3 nucleotide sequence: TGTGCCAGCAGCCCCGGGATCCACTACGAGCAGTACTTC.